These 29 T cell receptor beta chains share one sample of origin, sequenced in a study of blood T cell repertoires in COVID-19. The table came from immunoSEQ multiplex PCR; TCRdb's copy has only in-frame clones and leaves some out. The data hold 130,000 or so clones, with just over 85% observed a single time. Sequenced input: peripheral blood. The receptors originated from a woman aged 55 to 70 with acute or convalescent COVID-19.

This clone was seen only a few times. V usage is TRBV9 and J usage is TRBJ2-7, with 8 positions matching TRBD1. CDR1 and CDR2 (germline): SGDLS, YYNGEE. V shed 0 bases, J shed 4 bases, and the junction held 3 bases outside the gene matches. CDR3 length: 14 amino acids. CDR3 in DNA: TGTGCCAGCAGCGTAGGGGGACAGGCTTACGAGCAGTACTTC. Residues: CASSVGGQAYEQYF.

The chain joins TRBV14 to TRBJ2-5; 7 bases map to TRBD2. This CDR3 contains 16 residues. J was trimmed by 3 bases and V by 0 bases; bases with no gene match: 7. CDR1 and CDR2 from the germline V gene are SGHDN and FVKESK. CDR3 protein: CASSQDYRLAEETQYF. The CDR3 region has the DNA TGTGCCAGCAGCCAAGATTATAGGCTAGCGGAAGAGACCCAGTACTTC.

V and J are TRBV6-5 and TRBJ1-6, with TRBD1 matching 11 bases. From germline, CDR1 is MNHEY and CDR2 SVGAGI. Trimming at V came to 2 bases and at J to 7 bases, leaving 4 bases not matched to a gene. This CDR3 comprises 16 residues. This chain's CDR3 is CASSYGQGAGNSPLHF. Here the CDR3 DNA reads TGTGCCAGCAGTTACGGACAGGGGGCTGGCAATTCACCCCTCCACTTT.

V usage is TRBV28 and J usage is TRBJ1-1; TRBD1 matches at 8 bases. Germline lookup yields CDR1 MDHEN and CDR2 SYDVKM. CDR3 length equals 15 residues. V lost 5 bases, J lost 2 bases, and 7 bases stayed unmatched. CDR3 in DNA: TGTGCCAGCAGTCACCTGACAGGGGCAAACACTGAAGCTTTCTTT. Translating gives CASSHLTGANTEAFF. The whole variable domain, remainder taken from reference TRBV28 and TRBJ1-1, is DVKVTQSSRYLVKRTGEKVFLECVQDMDHENMFWYRQDPGLGLRLIYFSYDVKMKEKGDIPEGYSVSREKKERFSLILESASTNQTSMYLCASSHLTGANTEAFFGQGTRLTVV.

The CDR3 DNA sequence: TGTGCCTGGAGTACACCCCAGAAAACAACAGATACGCAGTATTTT. It codes for CAWSTPQKTTDTQYF. This chain connects TRBV30 to TRBJ2-3; D ambiguous. The CDR3 loop spans 15 amino acids. From germline, CDR1 is GTSNPN and CDR2 SVGIG (reference sequence). V was cut by 2 bases and J by 3 bases, with 15 bases left in between. Variable domain in full (rest from reference TRBV30 and TRBJ2-3): SQTIHQWPATLVQPVGSPLSLECTVEGTSNPNLYWYRQAAGRGLQLLFYSVGIGQISSEVPQNLSASRPQDRQFILSSKKLLLSDSGFYLCAWSTPQKTTDTQYFGPGTRLTVL.

The rearrangement uses TRBV27 and TRBJ1-1; TRBD1 matches 9 bases. The germline CDR1 and CDR2 sequences are MNHEY and SMNVEV (reference sequence). Trimming removed 5 bases from V and 4 bases from J; junction bases left unmatched: 8. This CDR3 comprises 15 residues. The CDR3 DNA is TGTGCCAGCAGTGGGGGGGACAGGGCCTTCACTGAAGCTTTCTTT. Protein: CASSGGDRAFTEAFF.

V is TRBV2 and J is TRBJ1-3; TRBD1 matches at 8 bases. With 3 bases clipped from V and 2 bases from J, the junction kept 0 bases outside the gene matches. CDR3 length: 14 residues. Germline CDR1 and CDR2: SNHLY and FYNNEI. The CDR3 DNA reads as TGTGCCAGCAGTGACAGGGGGCCTGGAAACACCATATATTTT. Translating gives CASSDRGPGNTIYF.

This chain uses TRBV7-2 with TRBJ2-7; TRBD2 aligns across 8 bases. V shed 5 bases, J shed 4 bases, and the junction held 10 bases outside the gene matches. The CDR3 spans 15 residues. Germline loops: CDR1 SGHTA, CDR2 FQGNSA. The CDR3 DNA is TGTGCCAGCAGCCTCACACCGGGACTAGGGTACGAGCAGTACTTC. Amino acids: CASSLTPGLGYEQYF.

V gene TRBV12-3 or TRBV12-4 combines with J gene TRBJ1-2; 9 bases agree with TRBD1. This CDR3 contains 13 residues. Losses at the gene ends were 6 bases for V and 5 bases for J; bases not matched to a gene: 4. CDR3: CASRDRGVYGYTF. The CDR3 coding sequence is TGTGCCAGCAGAGACAGGGGGGTTTATGGCTACACCTTC.

The chain recombines TRBV11-3 with TRBJ2-3, with 8 bases matching TRBD2. The length of the CDR3 is 14 residues. The ends lost 5 bases at V and 3 bases at J; junction bases unmatched: 4. The germline gives CDR1 SGHNT, CDR2 YENEEA. DNA of the CDR3: TGTGCCAGCAGCCCGGGGGGGAAGACAGATACGCAGTATTTT. It specifies CASSPGGKTDTQYF.

The V call is TRBV28, the J call TRBJ1-2; possible D gene TRBD1, 5 bases. The CDR3 contains 13 residues. CDR1 MDHEN and CDR2 SYDVKM come from the germline V gene. The V and J ends lost 10 bases and 4 bases respectively, with 16 bases between them. CDR3 in DNA: TGTGCCACCCTGTTACAGGCACCCTATGGCTACACCTTC. As protein: CATLLQAPYGYTF.

The chain couples TRBV9 to TRBJ2-3; no clear D gene. V gave up 0 bases and J gave up 1 base, with 9 bases separating them. The CDR3 loop spans 15 amino acids. Germline CDR1 and CDR2: SGDLS and YYNGEE. The CDR3 DNA follows: TGTGCCAGCAGCGTAGAATCTACCGGCACAGATACGCAGTATTTT. It yields the protein CASSVESTGTDTQYF.

J is TRBJ2-1 and V is TRBV10-3, with D uncertain. There are 13 residues in the CDR3. Looked up from germline, CDR1 is ENHRY and CDR2 is SYGVKD. The V and J ends lost 2 bases and 10 bases respectively, with 12 bases between them. CDR3: CAISERRNEEQFF. CDR3 bases: TGTGCCATCAGTGAGAGGCGGAACGAAGAGCAGTTCTTC.

The chain carries TRBV19 and TRBJ2-3, with 9 nucleotides matching TRBD2. Germline V gene sequence: CDR1 LNHDA, CDR2 SQIVND (reference sequence). Trimming removed 5 bases from V and 0 bases from J; junction bases left unmatched: 18. The CDR3 is 20 amino acids. CDR3: CASSPESGGPFISSTDTQYF. The CDR3 DNA is TGTGCCAGTAGTCCCGAGAGCGGGGGGCCCTTCATCTCAAGCACAGATACGCAGTATTTT.

The chain uses TRBV7-2 and TRBJ2-7; 7 nucleotides agree with TRBD2. Germline trimming cut 3 bases from V and 0 bases from J; bases unmatched to any gene: 5. Germline V lookup: CDR1 SGHTA, CDR2 FQGNSA. The length of the CDR3 is 15 residues. The CDR3 sequence: CASSFHGGGSYEQYF. Here the CDR3 DNA reads TGTGCCAGCAGCTTTCATGGCGGGGGCTCCTACGAGCAGTACTTC.

The genes are TRBV4-2 and TRBJ2-5; 10 nucleotides line up with TRBD2. The length of the CDR3 is 16 residues. Germline-derived CDR1 and CDR2 are LGHNA and YNFKEQ. J was trimmed by 1 base and V by 1 base; bases with no gene match: 3. This CDR3 reads CASSQVIAGGQETQYF. For the CDR3, the DNA is TGTGCCAGCAGCCAAGTAATAGCGGGGGGCCAAGAGACCCAGTACTTC.

This clone was detected once. The rearrangement links TRBV7-9 to TRBJ1-2, with TRBD1 identical over 8 bases. The V gene end was trimmed by 5 bases and the J gene end by 8 bases; junction bases not matched to a gene: 10. Germline V gives CDR1 SEHNR, CDR2 FQNEAQ (reference sequence). The CDR3 extends over 14 amino acids. The CDR3 DNA follows: TGTGCCAGCAGCCTAATCCAGGGGGCTCACGGCTACACCTTC. Translating gives CASSLIQGAHGYTF.

This clone was recorded a few times. The chain has TRBV7-2 and TRBJ2-7, with D possibly matching TRBD1 (5 bases). Germline CDR1 reads SGHTA; CDR2 reads FQGNSA. The germline V and J ends were trimmed by 0 bases and 0 bases, with 12 bases remaining between them. This CDR3 has 16 residues. CDR3 nucleotides: TGTGCCAGCAGCTTAGCGTTTACAGGAGACTCCTACGAGCAGTACTTC. Protein: CASSLAFTGDSYEQYF.

V is TRBV4-3 and J is TRBJ1-2; no clear D. The V end was cut by 1 base, the J end by 8 bases, with 17 bases between. The CDR3 runs 15 residues. The germline gives CDR1 LGHNA, CDR2 YSLEER. CDR3 amino acids: CASSQGYAGLRGYTF. DNA for the CDR3: TGCGCCAGCAGCCAAGGCTACGCCGGGTTACGCGGCTACACCTTC.

The V and J genes are TRBV15 and TRBJ1-6, with D perhaps matching TRBD1 (6 bases). In germline, CDR1 is LNHNV, CDR2 YYDKDF (reference sequence). The V gene lost 1 base and the J gene lost 6 bases, with 7 bases spanning the gap. The CDR3 is made up of 14 amino acids. Here the CDR3 reads CATSRGTANSPLHF. CDR3 nucleotide sequence: TGTGCCACCAGCAGAGGGACAGCTAATTCACCCCTCCACTTT.

This sequence joins TRBV7-2 and TRBJ2-5; D possibly corresponds to TRBD1 (5 bases). V was shortened by 5 bases and J by 3 bases, with 22 bases between the two germline ends. Germline CDR1 SGHTA, CDR2 FQGNSA. This CDR3 contains 17 residues. CDR3 coding DNA: TGTGCCAGCAGCCTACGACCGGTAGGGATAGGGGAAGAGACCCAGTACTTC. It specifies CASSLRPVGIGEETQYF.

This clone was recorded only once. The V call is TRBV5-1, the J call TRBJ1-4; 8 bases align to TRBD1. Germline CDR1 and CDR2: SGHRS and YFSETQ. This CDR3 has 14 amino acids. With V trimmed by 4 bases and J by 5 bases, 4 bases remained unmatched. The CDR3 loop reads CASSERTGNEKLFF. DNA of the CDR3: TGCGCCAGCAGCGAAAGGACAGGGAATGAAAAACTGTTTTTT.

The rearrangement uses TRBV7-3 and TRBJ1-1; D is ambiguous. This CDR3 comprises 14 residues. Germline lookup yields CDR1 SGHTA and CDR2 FQGTGA. Trimming stripped 3 bases from V and 1 base from J, with 9 bases between. Here the CDR3 reads CASSFSHGNTEAFF. The CDR3 nucleotides are TGTGCCAGCAGCTTTTCCCACGGGAACACTGAAGCTTTCTTT.

This clone is a singleton in its sample. This chain uses TRBV3-1 (or the pseudogene TRBV3-2) with TRBJ1-2; 10 bases are a match to TRBD1. The ends lost 5 bases at V and 6 bases at J; junction bases unmatched: 6. Per germline, CDR1 LGHDT and CDR2 YNNKEL (reference sequence). The CDR3 sequence is 14 residues long. The CDR3 nucleotides are TGTGCCAGCAGCTACATCGGGACAGGGGATGGCTACACCTTC. Encoded protein: CASSYIGTGDGYTF.

The gene calls are TRBV19 and TRBJ1-1, with D hard to call. This CDR3 region has 17 residues. Trimming took 0 bases from V and 0 from J, leaving 14 bases between them. Germline V gene data show CDR1 as LNHDA and CDR2 as SQIVND (reference sequence). CDR3 DNA: TGTGCCAGTAGTATAGATCTGGCCAGCGCTATGAACACTGAAGCTTTCTTT. It encodes CASSIDLASAMNTEAFF.

This clone appeared a few times. The chain is built from TRBV27 and TRBJ1-5; 8 positions agree with TRBD1. The CDR3 is made up of 14 amino acids. Germline V CDR1 and CDR2: MNHEY, SMNVEV (reference sequence). Trimming removed 6 bases from V and 3 bases from J; junction bases left unmatched: 4. CDR3 nucleotides: TGTGCCAGCAGGAGGACAGGGTACAATCAGCCCCAGCATTTT. Translated: CASRRTGYNQPQHF.

The count of this clone is one. V and J are TRBV6-1 and TRBJ2-2; TRBD2 might be the D (6 bases). Trimming took 2 bases from V and 6 from J, leaving 10 bases between them. Germline V gene sequence: CDR1 MNHNS, CDR2 SASEGT. The CDR3 extends over 14 amino acids. The CDR3 region is CASSEWGEAGELFF. The CDR3 DNA sequence: TGTGCCAGCAGTGAATGGGGGGAAGCCGGGGAGCTGTTTTTT.

The genes are TRBV2 and TRBJ2-5; 8 bases line up with TRBD1. V shed 10 bases, J shed 6 bases, and the junction held 4 bases outside the gene matches. This CDR3 has 11 amino acids. Per germline, CDR1 SNHLY and CDR2 FYNNEI. CDR3 amino acids: CATRTGQTQYF. The CDR3 DNA sequence: TGTGCCACCAGGACAGGGCAGACCCAGTACTTC.

In its sample, this clone was seen once. J is TRBJ2-3 and V is TRBV9; 7 bases match TRBD2. V gave up 3 bases and J gave up 4 bases; unmatched junction bases: 2. Germline V gene lookup returns CDR1 SGDLS and CDR2 YYNGEE. The CDR3 is 13 amino acids. CDR3: CASSGEGPDTQYF. CDR3 coding DNA: TGTGCCAGCAGCGGGGAGGGCCCAGATACGCAGTATTTT.